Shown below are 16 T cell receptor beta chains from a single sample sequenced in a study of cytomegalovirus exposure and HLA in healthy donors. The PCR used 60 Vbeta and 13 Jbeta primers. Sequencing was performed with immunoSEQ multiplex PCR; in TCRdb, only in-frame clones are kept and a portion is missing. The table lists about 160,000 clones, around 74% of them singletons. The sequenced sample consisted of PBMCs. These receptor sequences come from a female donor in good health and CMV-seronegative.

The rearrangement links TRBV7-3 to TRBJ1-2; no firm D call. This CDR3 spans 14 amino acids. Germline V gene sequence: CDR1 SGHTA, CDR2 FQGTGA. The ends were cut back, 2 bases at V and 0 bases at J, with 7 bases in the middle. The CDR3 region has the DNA TGTGCCAGCAGCTTAGGGCCCACTAACTATGGCTACACCTTC. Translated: CASSLGPTNYGYTF.

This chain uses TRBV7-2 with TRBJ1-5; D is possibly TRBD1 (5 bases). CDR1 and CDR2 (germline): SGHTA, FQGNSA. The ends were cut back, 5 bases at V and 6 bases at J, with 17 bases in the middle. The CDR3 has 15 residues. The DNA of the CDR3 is TGTGCCAGCAGCCCAGCGGGCTCCGGGGCTCAGCCCCAGCATTTT. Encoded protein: CASSPAGSGAQPQHF.

The CDR3 DNA reads as TGTGCCAGCAGTGAAGCGCGCGGGTTATCCTACGAGCAGTACTTC. Protein product: CASSEARGLSYEQYF. The chain carries TRBV2 and TRBJ2-7; D might be TRBD2 (5 bases). The germline CDR1 and CDR2 sequences are SNHLY and FYNNEI. Trimming took 0 bases from V and 1 from J, leaving 10 bases between them. The CDR3 has 15 amino acids.

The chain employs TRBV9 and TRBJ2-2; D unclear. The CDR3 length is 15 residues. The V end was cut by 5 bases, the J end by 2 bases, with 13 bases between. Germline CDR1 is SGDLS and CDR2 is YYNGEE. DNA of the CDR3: TGTGCCAGCAGGACGACGGGTGGTAACACCGGGGAGCTGTTTTTT. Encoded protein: CASRTTGGNTGELFF.

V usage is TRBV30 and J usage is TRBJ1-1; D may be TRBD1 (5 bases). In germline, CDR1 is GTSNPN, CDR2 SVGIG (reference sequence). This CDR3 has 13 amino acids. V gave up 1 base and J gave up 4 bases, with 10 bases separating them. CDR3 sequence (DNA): TGTGCCTGGAGTGCCGGGGGAGGCACTGAAGCTTTCTTT. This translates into CAWSAGGGTEAFF.

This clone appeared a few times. This CDR3 reads CASSLALIGTEAFF. The CDR3 DNA reads TGTGCCAGCAGCTTAGCCCTAATCGGCACTGAAGCTTTCTTT. The rearrangement links TRBV7-9 to TRBJ1-1; no reliable D call. V lost 0 bases and J 4 bases, leaving 9 bases between the germline ends. The CDR3 extends over 14 amino acids. Germline V gene data show CDR1 as SEHNR and CDR2 as FQNEAQ (reference sequence).

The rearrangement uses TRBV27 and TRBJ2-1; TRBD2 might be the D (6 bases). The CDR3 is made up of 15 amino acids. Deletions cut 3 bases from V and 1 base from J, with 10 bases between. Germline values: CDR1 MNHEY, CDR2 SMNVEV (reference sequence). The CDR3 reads CASSLYGRSYNEQFF. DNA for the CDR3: TGTGCCAGCAGTTTGTACGGGAGATCCTACAATGAGCAGTTCTTC.

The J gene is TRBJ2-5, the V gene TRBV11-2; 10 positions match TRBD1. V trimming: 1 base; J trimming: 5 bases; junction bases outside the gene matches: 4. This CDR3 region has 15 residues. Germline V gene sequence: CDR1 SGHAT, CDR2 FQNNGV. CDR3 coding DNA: TGTGCCAGCAGCTTAGTGACAGGGGGCGCGGAGACCCAGTACTTC. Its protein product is CASSLVTGGAETQYF.

The CDR3 is CASSLRDRGDTGELFF. CDR3 in DNA: TGTGCCAGCAGCTTGCGGGACAGGGGCGACACCGGGGAGCTGTTTTTT. The rearrangement joins TRBV5-6 to TRBJ2-2; TRBD1 agrees at 10 bases. Looked up from germline, CDR1 is SGHDT and CDR2 is YYEEEE. J was trimmed by 3 bases and V by 1 base; bases with no gene match: 3. The CDR3 sequence is 16 residues long.

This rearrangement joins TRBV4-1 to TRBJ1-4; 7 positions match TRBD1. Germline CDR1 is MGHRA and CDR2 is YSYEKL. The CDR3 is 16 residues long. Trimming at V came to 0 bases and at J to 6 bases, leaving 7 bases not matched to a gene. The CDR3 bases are TGCGCCAGCAGCCAAGAAGTGGGACAGCACTATGAAAAACTGTTTTTT. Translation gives CASSQEVGQHYEKLFF.

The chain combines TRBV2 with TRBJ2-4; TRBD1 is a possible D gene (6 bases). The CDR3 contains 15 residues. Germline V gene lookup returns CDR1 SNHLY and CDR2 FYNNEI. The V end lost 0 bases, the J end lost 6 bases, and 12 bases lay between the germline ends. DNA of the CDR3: TGTGCCAGCAGTGAAGCCGAACAGGGCGCAAACATTCAGTACTTC. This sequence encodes CASSEAEQGANIQYF.

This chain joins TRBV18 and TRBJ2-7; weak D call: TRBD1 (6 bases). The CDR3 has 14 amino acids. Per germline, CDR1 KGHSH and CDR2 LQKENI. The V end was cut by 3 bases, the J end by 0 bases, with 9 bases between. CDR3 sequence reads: CASSPRDTSYEQYF. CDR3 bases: TGTGCCAGCTCACCCCGGGACACCTCCTACGAGCAGTACTTC.

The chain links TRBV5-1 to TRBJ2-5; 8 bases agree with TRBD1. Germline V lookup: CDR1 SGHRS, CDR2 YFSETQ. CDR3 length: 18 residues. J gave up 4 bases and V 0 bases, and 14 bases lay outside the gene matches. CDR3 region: CASSLGDGDRGEGETQYF. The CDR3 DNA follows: TGCGCCAGCAGCTTGGGTGATGGAGACAGGGGTGAGGGAGAGACCCAGTACTTC.

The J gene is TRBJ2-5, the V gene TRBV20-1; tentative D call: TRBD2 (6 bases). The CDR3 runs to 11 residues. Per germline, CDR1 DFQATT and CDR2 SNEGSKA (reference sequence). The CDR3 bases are TGCAGGGTCAGGCGGGGCGAGACCCAGTACTTC. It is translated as CRVRRGETQYF.

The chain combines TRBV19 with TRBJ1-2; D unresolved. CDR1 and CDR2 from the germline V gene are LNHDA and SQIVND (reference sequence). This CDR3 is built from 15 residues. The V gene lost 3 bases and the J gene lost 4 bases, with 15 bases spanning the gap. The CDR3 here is CASSMSGPLGYGYTF. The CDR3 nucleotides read TGTGCCAGTAGTATGAGCGGCCCACTGGGCTATGGCTACACCTTC.

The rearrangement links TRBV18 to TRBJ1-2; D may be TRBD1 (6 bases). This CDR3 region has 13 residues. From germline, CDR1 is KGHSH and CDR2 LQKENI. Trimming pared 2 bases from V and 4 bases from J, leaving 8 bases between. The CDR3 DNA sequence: TGTGCCAGCTCACCAGTGGACAGCTATGGCTACACCTTC. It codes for CASSPVDSYGYTF.